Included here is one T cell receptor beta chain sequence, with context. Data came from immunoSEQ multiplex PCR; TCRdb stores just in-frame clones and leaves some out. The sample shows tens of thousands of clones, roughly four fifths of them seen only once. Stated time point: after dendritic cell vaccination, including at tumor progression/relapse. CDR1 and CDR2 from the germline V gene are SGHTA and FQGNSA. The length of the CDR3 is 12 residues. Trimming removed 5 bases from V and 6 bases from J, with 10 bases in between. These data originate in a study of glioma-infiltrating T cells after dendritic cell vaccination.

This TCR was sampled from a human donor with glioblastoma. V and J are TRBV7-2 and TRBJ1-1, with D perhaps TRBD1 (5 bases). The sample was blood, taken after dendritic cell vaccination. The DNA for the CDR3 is TGTGCCAGCAGCGGGGTAGGGGCTGAAGCTTTCTTT. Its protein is CASSGVGAEAFF.